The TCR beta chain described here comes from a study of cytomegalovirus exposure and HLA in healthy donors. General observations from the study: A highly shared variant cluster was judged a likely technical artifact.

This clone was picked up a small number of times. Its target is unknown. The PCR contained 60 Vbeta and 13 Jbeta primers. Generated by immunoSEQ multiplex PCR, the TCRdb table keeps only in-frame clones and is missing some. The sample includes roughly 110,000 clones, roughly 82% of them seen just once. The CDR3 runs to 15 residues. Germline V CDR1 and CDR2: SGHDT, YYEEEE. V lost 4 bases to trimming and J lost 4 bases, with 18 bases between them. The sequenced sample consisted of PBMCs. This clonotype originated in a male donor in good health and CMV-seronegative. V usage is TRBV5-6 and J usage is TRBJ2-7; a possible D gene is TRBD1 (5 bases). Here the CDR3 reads CASSNRQTLGYEQYF. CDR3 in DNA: TGTGCCAGCAGCAACCGACAGACGCTAGGTTACGAGCAGTACTTC.